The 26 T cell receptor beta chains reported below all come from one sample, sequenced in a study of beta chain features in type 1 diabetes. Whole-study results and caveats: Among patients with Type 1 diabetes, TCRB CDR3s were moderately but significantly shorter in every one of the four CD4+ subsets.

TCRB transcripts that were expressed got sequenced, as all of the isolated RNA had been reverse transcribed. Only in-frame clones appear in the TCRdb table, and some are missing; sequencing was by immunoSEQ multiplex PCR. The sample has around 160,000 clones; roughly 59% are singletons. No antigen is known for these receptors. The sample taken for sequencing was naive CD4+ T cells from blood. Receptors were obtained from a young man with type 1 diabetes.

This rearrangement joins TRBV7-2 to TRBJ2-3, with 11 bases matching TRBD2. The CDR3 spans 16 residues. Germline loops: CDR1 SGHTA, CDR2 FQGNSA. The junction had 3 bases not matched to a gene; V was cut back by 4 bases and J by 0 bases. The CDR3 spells CASSWTSGPSTDTQYF. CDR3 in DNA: TGTGCCAGCAGCTGGACTAGCGGGCCTAGCACAGATACGCAGTATTTT.

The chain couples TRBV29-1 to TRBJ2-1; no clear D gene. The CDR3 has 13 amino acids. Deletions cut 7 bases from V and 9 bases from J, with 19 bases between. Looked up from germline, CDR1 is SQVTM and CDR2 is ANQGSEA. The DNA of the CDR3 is TGCAGCGCCCCCAGCCTACAAATCAGTGAGCAGTTCTTC. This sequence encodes CSAPSLQISEQFF.

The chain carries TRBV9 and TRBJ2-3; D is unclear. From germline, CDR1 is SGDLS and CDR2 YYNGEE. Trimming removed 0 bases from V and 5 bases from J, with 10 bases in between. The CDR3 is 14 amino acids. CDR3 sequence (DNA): TGTGCCAGCAGCGTAGTGTCCACCGGAGATACGCAGTATTTT. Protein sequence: CASSVVSTGDTQYF. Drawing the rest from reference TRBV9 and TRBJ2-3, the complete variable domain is DSGVTQTPKHLITATGQRVTLRCSPRSGDLSVYWYQQSLDQGLQFLIQYYNGEERAKGNILERFSAQQFPDLHSELNLSSLELGDSALYFCASSVVSTGDTQYFGPGTRLTVL.

For the CDR3, the DNA is TGTGCCACCAGCAGAGGGGGAGACGAGCAGTACTTC. This translates into CATSRGGDEQYF. V is TRBV15 and J is TRBJ2-7; D might be TRBD2 (5 bases). Germline CDR1 reads LNHNV; CDR2 reads YYDKDF (reference sequence). Trimming cost V 1 base and J 5 bases, with 6 bases left between them. The CDR3 runs 12 residues.

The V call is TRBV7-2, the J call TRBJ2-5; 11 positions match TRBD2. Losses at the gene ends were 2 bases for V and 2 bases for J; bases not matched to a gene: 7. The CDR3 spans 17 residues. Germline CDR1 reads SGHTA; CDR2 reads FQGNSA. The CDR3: CASSLLAGGPGQETQYF. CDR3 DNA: TGTGCCAGCAGCTTACTAGCGGGGGGCCCGGGTCAAGAGACCCAGTACTTC. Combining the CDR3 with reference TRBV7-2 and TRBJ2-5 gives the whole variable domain GAGVSQSPSNKVTEKGKDVELRCDPISGHTALYWYRQSLGQGLEFLIYFQGNSAPDKSGLPSDRFSAERTGGSVSTLTIQRTQQEDSAVYLCASSLLAGGPGQETQYFGPGTRLLVL.

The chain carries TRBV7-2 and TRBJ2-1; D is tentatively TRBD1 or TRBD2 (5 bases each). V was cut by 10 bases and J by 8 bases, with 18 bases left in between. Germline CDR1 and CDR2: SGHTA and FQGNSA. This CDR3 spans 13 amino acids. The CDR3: CATGRGDRDEQFF. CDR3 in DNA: TGTGCCACGGGTAGAGGGGATCGGGATGAGCAGTTCTTC.

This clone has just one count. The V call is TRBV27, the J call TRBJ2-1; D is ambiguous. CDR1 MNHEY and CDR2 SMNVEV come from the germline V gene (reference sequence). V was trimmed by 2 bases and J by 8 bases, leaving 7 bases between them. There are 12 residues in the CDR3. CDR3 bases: TGTGCCAGCAGTTTAATGGGCGATGAGCAGTTCTTC. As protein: CASSLMGDEQFF.

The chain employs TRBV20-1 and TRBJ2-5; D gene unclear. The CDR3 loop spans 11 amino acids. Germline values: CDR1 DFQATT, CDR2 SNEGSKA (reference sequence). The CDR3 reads CRSAYQETQYF. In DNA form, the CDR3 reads TGCAGGAGTGCGTACCAAGAGACCCAGTACTTC.

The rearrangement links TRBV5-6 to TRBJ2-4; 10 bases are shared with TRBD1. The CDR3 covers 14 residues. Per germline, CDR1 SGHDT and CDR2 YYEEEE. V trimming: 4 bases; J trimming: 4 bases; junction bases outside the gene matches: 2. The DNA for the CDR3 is TGTGCCAGCAGCACGGGACAGGGGAAAAACATTCAGTACTTC. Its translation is CASSTGQGKNIQYF. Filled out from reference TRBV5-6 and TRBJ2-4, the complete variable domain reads DAGVTQSPTHLIKTRGQQVTLRCSPKSGHDTVSWYQQALGQGPQFIFQYYEEEERQRGNFPDRFSGHQFPNYSSELNVNALLLGDSALYLCASSTGQGKNIQYFGAGTRLSVL.

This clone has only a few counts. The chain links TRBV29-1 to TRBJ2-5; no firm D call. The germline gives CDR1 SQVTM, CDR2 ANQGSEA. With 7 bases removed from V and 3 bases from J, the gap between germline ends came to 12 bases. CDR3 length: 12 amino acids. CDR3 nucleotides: TGCAGCGCTTCCGGGCCCGAAGAGACCCAGTACTTC. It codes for CSASGPEETQYF.

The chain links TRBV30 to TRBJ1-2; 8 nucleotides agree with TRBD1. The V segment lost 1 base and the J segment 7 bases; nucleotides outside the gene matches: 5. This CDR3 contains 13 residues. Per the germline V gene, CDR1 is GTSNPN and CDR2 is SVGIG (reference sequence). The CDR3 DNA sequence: TGTGCCTGGAGTGCGACAGGGGCATCTGGCTACACCTTC. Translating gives CAWSATGASGYTF.

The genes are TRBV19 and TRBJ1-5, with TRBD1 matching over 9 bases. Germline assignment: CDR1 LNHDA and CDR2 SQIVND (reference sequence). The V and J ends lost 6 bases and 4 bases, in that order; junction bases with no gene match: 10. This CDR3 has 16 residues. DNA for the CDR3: TGTGCCAGTAGAAGTCCGGGACAGGGATATAATCAGCCCCAGCATTTT. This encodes CASRSPGQGYNQPQHF.

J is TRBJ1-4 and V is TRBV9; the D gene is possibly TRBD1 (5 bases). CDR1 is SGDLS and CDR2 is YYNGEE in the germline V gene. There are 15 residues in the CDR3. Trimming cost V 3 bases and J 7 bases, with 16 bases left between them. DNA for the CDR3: TGTGCCAGCAGCGCCCGTGGGGGTACTGGTGAAAAACTGTTTTTT. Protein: CASSARGGTGEKLFF.

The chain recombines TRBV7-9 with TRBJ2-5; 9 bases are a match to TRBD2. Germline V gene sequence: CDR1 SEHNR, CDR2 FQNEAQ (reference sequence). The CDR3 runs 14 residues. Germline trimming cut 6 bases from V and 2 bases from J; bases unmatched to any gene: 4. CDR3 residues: CASRPSGGQETQYF. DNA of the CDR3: TGTGCCAGCAGGCCCAGCGGGGGGCAAGAGACCCAGTACTTC.

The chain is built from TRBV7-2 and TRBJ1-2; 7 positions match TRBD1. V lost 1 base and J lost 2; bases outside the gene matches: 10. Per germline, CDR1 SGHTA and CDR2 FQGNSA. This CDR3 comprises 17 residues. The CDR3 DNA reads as TGTGCCAGCAGCTTAGTGAATAAGGGGGCGCCCAACTATGGCTACACCTTC. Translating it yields CASSLVNKGAPNYGYTF.

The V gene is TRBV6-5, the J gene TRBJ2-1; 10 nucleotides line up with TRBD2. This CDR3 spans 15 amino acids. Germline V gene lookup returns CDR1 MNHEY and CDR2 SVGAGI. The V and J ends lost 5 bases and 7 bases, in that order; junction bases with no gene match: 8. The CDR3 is CASSQSGGAANEQFF. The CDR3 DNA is TGTGCCAGCAGTCAGAGCGGGGGGGCCGCTAATGAGCAGTTCTTC.

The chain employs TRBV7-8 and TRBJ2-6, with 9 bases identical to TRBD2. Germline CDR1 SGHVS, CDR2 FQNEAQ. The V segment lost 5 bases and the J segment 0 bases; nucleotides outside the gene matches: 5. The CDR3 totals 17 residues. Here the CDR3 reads CASSLASGDSGANVLTF. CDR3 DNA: TGTGCCAGCAGCCTCGCTAGCGGGGACTCTGGGGCCAACGTCCTGACTTTC. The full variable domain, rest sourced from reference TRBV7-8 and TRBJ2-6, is GAGVSQSPRYKVAKRGQDVALRCDPISGHVSLFWYQQALGQGPEFLTYFQNEAQLDKSGLPSDRFFAERPEGSVSTLKIQRTQQEDSAVYLCASSLASGDSGANVLTFGAGSRLTVL.

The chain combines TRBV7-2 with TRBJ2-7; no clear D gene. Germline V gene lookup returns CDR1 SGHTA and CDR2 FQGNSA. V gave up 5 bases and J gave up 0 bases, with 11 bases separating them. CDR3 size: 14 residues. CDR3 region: CASSPRLYSYEQYF. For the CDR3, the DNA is TGTGCCAGCAGCCCCCGACTGTACTCCTACGAGCAGTACTTC.

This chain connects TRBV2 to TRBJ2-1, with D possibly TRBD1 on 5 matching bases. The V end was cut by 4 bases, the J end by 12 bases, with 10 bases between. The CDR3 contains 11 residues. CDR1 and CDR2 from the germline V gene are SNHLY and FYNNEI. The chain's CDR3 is CASSGRGGQFF. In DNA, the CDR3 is TGTGCCAGCAGTGGTAGGGGCGGGCAGTTCTTC.

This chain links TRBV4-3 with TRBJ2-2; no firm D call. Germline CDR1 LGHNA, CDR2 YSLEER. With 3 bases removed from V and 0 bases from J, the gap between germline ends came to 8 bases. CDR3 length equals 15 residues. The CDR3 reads CASSQLRTNTGELFF. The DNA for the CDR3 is TGCGCCAGCAGCCAGTTGCGAACGAACACCGGGGAGCTGTTTTTT.

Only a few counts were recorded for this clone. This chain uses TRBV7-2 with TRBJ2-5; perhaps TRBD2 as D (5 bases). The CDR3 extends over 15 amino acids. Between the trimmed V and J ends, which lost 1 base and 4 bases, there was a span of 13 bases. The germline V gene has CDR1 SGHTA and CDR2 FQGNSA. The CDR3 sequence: CASSLGVLARETQYF. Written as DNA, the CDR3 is TGTGCCAGCAGCTTAGGGGTGCTAGCTAGAGAGACCCAGTACTTC.

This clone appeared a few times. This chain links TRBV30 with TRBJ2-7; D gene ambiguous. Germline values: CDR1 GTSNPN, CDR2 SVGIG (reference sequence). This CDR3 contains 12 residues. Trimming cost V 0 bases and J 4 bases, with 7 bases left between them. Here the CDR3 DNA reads TGTGCCTGGAGTGTGGGCTCTTACGAGCAGTACTTC. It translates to CAWSVGSYEQYF. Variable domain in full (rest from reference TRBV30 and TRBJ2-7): SQTIHQWPATLVQPVGSPLSLECTVEGTSNPNLYWYRQAAGRGLQLLFYSVGIGQISSEVPQNLSASRPQDRQFILSSKKLLLSDSGFYLCAWSVGSYEQYFGPGTRLTVT.

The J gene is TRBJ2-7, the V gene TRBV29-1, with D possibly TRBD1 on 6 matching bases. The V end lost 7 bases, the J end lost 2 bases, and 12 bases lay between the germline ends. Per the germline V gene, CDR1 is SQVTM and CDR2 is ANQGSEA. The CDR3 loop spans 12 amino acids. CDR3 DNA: TGCAGCGGCCGGGACAATACCTACGAGCAGTACTTC. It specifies CSGRDNTYEQYF.

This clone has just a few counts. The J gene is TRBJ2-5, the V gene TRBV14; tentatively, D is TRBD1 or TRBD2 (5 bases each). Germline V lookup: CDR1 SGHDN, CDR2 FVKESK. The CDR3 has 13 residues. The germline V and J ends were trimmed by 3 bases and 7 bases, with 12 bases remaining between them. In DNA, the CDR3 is TGTGCCAGCAGCCAGGGACCGAAACGGACCCAGTACTTC. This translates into CASSQGPKRTQYF.

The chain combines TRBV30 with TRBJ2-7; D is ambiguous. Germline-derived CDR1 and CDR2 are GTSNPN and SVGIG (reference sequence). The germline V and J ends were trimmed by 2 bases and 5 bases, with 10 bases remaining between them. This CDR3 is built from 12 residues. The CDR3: CAWSPRPDEQYF. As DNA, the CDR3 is TGTGCCTGGAGTCCCCGGCCTGACGAGCAGTACTTC.

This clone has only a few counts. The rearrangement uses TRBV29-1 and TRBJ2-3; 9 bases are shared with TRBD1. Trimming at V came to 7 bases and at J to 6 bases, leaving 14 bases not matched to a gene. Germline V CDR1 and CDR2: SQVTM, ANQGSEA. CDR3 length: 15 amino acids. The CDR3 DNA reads TGCAGCGGGCTACCGGGACAGGGCCAGGGGGATACGCAGTATTTT. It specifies CSGLPGQGQGDTQYF.